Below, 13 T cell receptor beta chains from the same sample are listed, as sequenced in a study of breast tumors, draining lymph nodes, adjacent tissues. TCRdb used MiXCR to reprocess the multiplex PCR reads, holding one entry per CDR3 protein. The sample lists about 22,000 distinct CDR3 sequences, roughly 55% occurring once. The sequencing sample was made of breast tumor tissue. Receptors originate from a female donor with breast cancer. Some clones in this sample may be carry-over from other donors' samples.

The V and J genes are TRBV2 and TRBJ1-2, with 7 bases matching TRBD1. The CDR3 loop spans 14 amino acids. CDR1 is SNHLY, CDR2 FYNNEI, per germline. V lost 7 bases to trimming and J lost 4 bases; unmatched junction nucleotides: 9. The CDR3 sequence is CASTERGPGYGYTF. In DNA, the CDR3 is TGTGCCAGCACAGAGAGGGGGCCTGGCTATGGCTACACCTTC.

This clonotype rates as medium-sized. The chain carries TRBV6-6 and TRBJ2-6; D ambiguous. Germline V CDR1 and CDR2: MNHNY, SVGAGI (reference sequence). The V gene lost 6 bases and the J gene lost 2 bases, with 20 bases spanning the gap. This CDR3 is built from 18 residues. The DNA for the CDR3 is TGTGCCAGCAGGCTCAGCAGCGACCTACTAACTGGGGCCAACGTCCTGACTTTC. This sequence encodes CASRLSSDLLTGANVLTF.

Written as DNA, the CDR3 is TGCAGTGCAGCAAGCGACTACAATGAGCAGTTCTTC. Protein: CSAASDYNEQFF. This chain connects TRBV20-1 to TRBJ2-1; no clear D gene. Deletions cut 6 bases from V and 3 bases from J, with 9 bases between. The CDR3 sequence is 12 residues long. Germline V gene sequence: CDR1 DFQATT, CDR2 SNEGSKA (reference sequence).

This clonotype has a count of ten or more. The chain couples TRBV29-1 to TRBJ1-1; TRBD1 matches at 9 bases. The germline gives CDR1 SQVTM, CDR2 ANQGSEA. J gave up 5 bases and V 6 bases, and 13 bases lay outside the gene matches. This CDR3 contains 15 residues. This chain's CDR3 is CSVSPSQGAGTEAFF. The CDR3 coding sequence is TGCAGCGTCAGCCCGTCACAGGGGGCTGGGACTGAAGCTTTCTTT. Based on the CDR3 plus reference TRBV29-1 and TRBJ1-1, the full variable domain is SAVISQKPSRDICQRGTSLTIQCQVDSQVTMMFWYRQQPGQSLTLIATANQGSEATYESGFVIDKFPISRPNLTFSTLTVSNMSPEDSSIYLCSVSPSQGAGTEAFFGQGTRLTVV.

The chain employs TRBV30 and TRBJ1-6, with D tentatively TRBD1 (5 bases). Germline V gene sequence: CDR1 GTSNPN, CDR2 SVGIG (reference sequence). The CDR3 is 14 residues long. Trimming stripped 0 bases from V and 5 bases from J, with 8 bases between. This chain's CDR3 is CAWSVGGDNSPLHF. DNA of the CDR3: TGTGCCTGGAGTGTGGGGGGGGATAATTCACCCCTCCACTTT.

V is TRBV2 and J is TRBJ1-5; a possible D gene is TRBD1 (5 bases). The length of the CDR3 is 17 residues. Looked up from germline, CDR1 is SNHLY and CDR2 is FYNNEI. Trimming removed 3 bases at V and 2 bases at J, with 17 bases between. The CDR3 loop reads CASSDGRGGSGNQPQHF. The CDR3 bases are TGTGCCAGCAGTGATGGTAGGGGAGGGAGTGGCAATCAGCCCCAGCATTTT.

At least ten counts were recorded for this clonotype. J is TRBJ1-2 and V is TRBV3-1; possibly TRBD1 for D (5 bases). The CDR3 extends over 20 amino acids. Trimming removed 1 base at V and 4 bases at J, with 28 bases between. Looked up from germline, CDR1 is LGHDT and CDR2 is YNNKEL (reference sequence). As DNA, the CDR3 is TGTGCCAGCAGCCAAGCAGGACCCGGCCCGACAGCCAGGATAAGCTATGGCTACACCTTC. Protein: CASSQAGPGPTARISYGYTF.

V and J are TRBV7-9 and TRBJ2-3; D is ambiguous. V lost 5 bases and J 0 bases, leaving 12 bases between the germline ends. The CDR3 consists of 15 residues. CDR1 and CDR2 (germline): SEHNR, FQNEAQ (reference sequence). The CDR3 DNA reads TGTGCCAGCAGCCCGAGAATGATGAGCACAGATACGCAGTATTTT. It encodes CASSPRMMSTDTQYF. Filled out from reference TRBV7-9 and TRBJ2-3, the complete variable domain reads DTGVSQNPRHKITKRGQNVTFRCDPISEHNRLYWYRQTLGQGPEFLTYFQNEAQLEKSRLLSDRFSAERPKGSFSTLEIQRTEQGDSAMYLCASSPRMMSTDTQYFGPGTRLTVL.

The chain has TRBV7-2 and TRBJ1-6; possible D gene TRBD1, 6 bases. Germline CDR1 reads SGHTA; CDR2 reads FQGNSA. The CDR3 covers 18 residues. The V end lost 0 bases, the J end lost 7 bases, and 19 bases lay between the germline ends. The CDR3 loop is CASSLARDNSRRNSPLHF. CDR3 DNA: TGTGCCAGCAGCTTAGCGCGGGACAACTCACGTAGGAATTCACCCCTCCACTTT.

Here the CDR3 reads CSAAGTGGSNSPLHF. DNA for the CDR3: TGCAGTGCTGCCGGGACAGGGGGGAGTAATTCACCCCTCCACTTT. The chain has TRBV20-1 and TRBJ1-6; the match to TRBD1 covers 11 bases. Germline CDR1 is DFQATT and CDR2 is SNEGSKA (reference sequence). The CDR3 loop spans 15 amino acids. V trimming: 5 bases; J trimming: 6 bases; junction bases outside the gene matches: 6.

The CDR3 DNA is TGCGCCAGCAGCGTCGGACAGGGAAACACCGGGGAGCTGTTTTTT. Its protein is CASSVGQGNTGELFF. V gene TRBV5-1 combines with J gene TRBJ2-2, with 8 bases identical to TRBD1. The V gene end was trimmed by 4 bases and the J gene end by 2 bases; junction bases not matched to a gene: 4. Germline values: CDR1 SGHRS, CDR2 YFSETQ. The CDR3 spans 15 residues. The full variable domain, its missing parts supplied by reference TRBV5-1 and TRBJ2-2, is KAGVTQTPRYLIKTRGQQVTLSCSPISGHRSVSWYQQTPGQGLQFLFEYFSETQRNKGNFPGRFSGRQFSNSRSEMNVSTLELGDSALYLCASSVGQGNTGELFFGEGSRLTVL.

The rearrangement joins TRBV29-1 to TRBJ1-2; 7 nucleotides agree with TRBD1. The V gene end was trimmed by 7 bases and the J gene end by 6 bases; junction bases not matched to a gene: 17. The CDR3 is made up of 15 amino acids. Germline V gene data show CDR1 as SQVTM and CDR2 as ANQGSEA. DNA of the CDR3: TGCAGCGCCTCCCCGCTACTGACAGGGAGGAATGGCTACACCTTC. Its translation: CSASPLLTGRNGYTF.

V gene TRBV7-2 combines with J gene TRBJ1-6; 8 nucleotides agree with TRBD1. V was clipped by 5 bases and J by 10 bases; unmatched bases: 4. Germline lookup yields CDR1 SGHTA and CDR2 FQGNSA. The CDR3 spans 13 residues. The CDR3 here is CASSLTGESPLHF. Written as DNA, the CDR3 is TGTGCCAGCAGCCTGACAGGGGAATCACCCCTCCACTTT.